The rows below give T cell receptor beta chains drawn from one sample of a study of HIV-infected patients and healthy controls. TCRdb analysed the 5' RACE reads with MiXCR anew, one entry per CDR3 protein. Here the sample spans approximately 12,000 distinct CDR3 sequences, approximately 9.1% being singletons. Sequenced here: blood, sampled before antiretroviral therapy. The receptors here all came from an adult with HIV infection. The donor label of this sample is uncertain. Each CDR3 is given with its conserved first and last residue. The D gene is left open where the match is weak. Expanded clones are given a class, and other clones once, few, many or no size at all.

CDR3 DNA	CDR3 protein	D gene	clone size	V gene	J gene
TGTGCCTGGAGTTTGACGGGGTGGGAGAACACTGAAGCTTTCTTT	CAWSLTGWENTEAFF	-	few	TRBV30	TRBJ1-1
TGTGCCAGCAGTGCCACCAGGGGCTCAAATCAGCCCCAGCATTTT	CASSATRGSNQPQHF	-	many	TRBV25-1	TRBJ1-5
TGTGCCAGCAGCTTGGGGGCAGGCCAGTTCTATGGCTACACCTTC	CASSLGAGQFYGYTF	-	few	TRBV7-2	TRBJ1-2
TGCGCCAGCAGTCAATCGTACAACGGAAACAATGAGCAGTTCTTC	CASSQSYNGNNEQFF	-	few	TRBV23-1	TRBJ2-1
TGTGCCAGCAGCTTGACTAGCGGGAGGTCCGGCGGGGAGCTGTTTTTT	CASSLTSGRSGGELFF	TRBD2	many	TRBV11-2	TRBJ2-2
TGTGCCAGCAGCCAACCCGGGACAGGGTCCTACGAGCAGTACTTC	CASSQPGTGSYEQYF	TRBD1	many	TRBV4-2	TRBJ2-7
TGTGCCAGCATCTCCCTGGATACCTACGAGCAGTACTTC	CASISLDTYEQYF	-	many	TRBV6-1	TRBJ2-7
TGCAGTGCTAGTGTCCGGGGGAAGGGAAGGGGAAATGAGCAGTTCTTC	CSASVRGKGRGNEQFF	-	-	TRBV20-1	TRBJ2-1
TGTGCCAGCAGCCAAGTAGGATCCAGCGGGAACATTCAGTACTTC	CASSQVGSSGNIQYF	-	many	TRBV3-1	TRBJ2-4
TGTGCCAGCAGTGGGGGGACTAGCGGGCCGAGCTCCTACAATGAGCAGTTCTTC	CASSGGTSGPSSYNEQFF	TRBD2	many	TRBV2	TRBJ2-1
TGTGCCAGCAGCCCTGTGGGGGGTGGATTCGATGAGCAGTTCTTC	CASSPVGGGFDEQFF	-	many	TRBV7-2	TRBJ2-1
TGCAGTGCCCCGTACCAGGGGGCAAATAACTATGGCTACACCTTC	CSAPYQGANNYGYTF	TRBD1	many	TRBV20-1	TRBJ1-2
TGTGCCACCAGGGGAGGGGGAGCTACCGGGGAGCTGTTTTTT	CATRGGGATGELFF	-	many	TRBV24-1	TRBJ2-2
TGTGCCAGCAGTTCTGACAGGGTGGGGCTAGAGACCCAGTACTTC	CASSSDRVGLETQYF	TRBD1	many	TRBV27	TRBJ2-5
TGTGCCAGCAGCGTGGGATTCCGGGGCACAGAATTGGGGCCAGATACGCAGTATTTT	CASSVGFRGTELGPDTQYF	-	many	TRBV7-9	TRBJ2-3
TGTGCCAGCAGTCCGGGACTAGCGGGTTCGCCCTACGAGCAGTACTTC	CASSPGLAGSPYEQYF	TRBD2	medium-sized	TRBV27	TRBJ2-7
TGTGCCAGCAGTCTCACCGGGGGGGGCGCCTCGGGCGAGCAGTACTTC	CASSLTGGGASGEQYF	TRBD2	many	TRBV27	TRBJ2-7
TGCGCCAGCAGTGATGAGAAGGGGCTTCAAGAGACCCAGTACTTC	CASSDEKGLQETQYF	-	many	TRBV10-1	TRBJ2-5
TGCAGCGTTGAAGCCGTCCCAGGGGTTGCCTATGGCTACACCTTC	CSVEAVPGVAYGYTF	-	medium-sized	TRBV29-1	TRBJ1-2
TGTGCCAGTAGCTCAGGGGGAAGGACCTACGAGCAGTACTTC	CASSSGGRTYEQYF	TRBD1	many	TRBV19	TRBJ2-7
TGTGCCAGCAGCAACCCTAGAGCTGGGGCCAACGTCCTGACTTTC	CASSNPRAGANVLTF	-	few	TRBV11-3	TRBJ2-6
TGTGCCAGCAGTGACCTGACAGGGAGCAATCAGCCCCAGCATTTT	CASSDLTGSNQPQHF	TRBD1	medium-sized	TRBV12-3/TRBV12-4	TRBJ1-5
TGCAGCGTTACCGGGGCTAATGAAAAACTGTTTTTT	CSVTGANEKLFF	-	medium-sized	TRBV29-1	TRBJ1-4
TGTGCCAGCAGCTTCGAGATCTCCAACGCCAATGAGCAGTTCTTC	CASSFEISNANEQFF	-	medium-sized	TRBV5-5	TRBJ2-1
TGTGCCAGCAGCTCCCCGGGACTAGCGTTCGACAATGAGCAGTTCTTC	CASSSPGLAFDNEQFF	TRBD2	many	TRBV7-6	TRBJ2-1
TGTGCCACCAGTGATTTGGACTGGGACACGTTCTACGAGCAGTACTTC	CATSDLDWDTFYEQYF	-	-	TRBV24-1	TRBJ2-7